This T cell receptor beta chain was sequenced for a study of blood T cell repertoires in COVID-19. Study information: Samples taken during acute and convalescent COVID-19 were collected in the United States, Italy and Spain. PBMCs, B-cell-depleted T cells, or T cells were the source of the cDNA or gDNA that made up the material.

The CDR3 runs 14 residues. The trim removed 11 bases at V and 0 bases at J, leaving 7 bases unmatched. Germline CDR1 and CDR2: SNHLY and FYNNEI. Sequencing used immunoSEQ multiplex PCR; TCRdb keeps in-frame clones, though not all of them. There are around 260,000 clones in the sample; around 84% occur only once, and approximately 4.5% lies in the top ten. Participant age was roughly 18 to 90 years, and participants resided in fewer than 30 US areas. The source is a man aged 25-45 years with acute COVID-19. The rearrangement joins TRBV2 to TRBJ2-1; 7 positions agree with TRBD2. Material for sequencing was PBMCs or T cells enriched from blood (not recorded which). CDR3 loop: CASRLASSYNEQFF. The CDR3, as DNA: TGTGCCTCCCGACTAGCAAGCTCCTACAATGAGCAGTTCTTC.